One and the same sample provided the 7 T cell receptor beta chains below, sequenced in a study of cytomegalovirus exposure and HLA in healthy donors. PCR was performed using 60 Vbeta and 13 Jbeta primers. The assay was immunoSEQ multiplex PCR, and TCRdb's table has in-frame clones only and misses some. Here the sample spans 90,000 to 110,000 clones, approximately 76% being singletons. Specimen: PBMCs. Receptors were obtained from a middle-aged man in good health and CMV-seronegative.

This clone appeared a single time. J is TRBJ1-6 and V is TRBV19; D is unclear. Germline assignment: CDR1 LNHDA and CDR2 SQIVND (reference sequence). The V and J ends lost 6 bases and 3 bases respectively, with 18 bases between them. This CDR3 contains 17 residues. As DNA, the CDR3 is TGTGCCAGTAGACCCGGGGATCTTCTGGGCTATAATTCACCCCTCCACTTT. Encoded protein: CASRPGDLLGYNSPLHF.

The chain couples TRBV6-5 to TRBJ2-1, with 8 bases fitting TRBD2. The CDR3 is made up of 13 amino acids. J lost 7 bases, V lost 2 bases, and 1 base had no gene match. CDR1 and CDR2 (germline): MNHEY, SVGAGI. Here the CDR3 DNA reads TGTGCCAGCAGTTACGGGACTAGGAATGAGCAGTTCTTC. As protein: CASSYGTRNEQFF.

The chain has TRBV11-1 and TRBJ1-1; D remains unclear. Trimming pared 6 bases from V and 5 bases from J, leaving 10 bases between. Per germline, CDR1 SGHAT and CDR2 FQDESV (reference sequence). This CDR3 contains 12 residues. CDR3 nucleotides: TGTGCCAGCAGTTCTATCCGAACTGAAGCTTTCTTT. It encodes CASSSIRTEAFF.

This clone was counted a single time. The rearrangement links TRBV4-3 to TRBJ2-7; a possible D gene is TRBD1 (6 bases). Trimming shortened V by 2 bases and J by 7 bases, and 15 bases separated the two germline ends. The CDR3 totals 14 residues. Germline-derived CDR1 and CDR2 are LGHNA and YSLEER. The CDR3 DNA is TGCGCCAGCAGCCAAAGGGCAGGGGCGAGTGAGCAGTACTTC. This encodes CASSQRAGASEQYF.

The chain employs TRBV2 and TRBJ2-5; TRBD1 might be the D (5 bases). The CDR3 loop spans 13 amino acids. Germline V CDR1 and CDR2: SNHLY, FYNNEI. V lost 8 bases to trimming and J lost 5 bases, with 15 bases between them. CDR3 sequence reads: CASGLSPGETQYF. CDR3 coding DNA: TGTGCCAGCGGTCTTAGTCCAGGGGAGACCCAGTACTTC.

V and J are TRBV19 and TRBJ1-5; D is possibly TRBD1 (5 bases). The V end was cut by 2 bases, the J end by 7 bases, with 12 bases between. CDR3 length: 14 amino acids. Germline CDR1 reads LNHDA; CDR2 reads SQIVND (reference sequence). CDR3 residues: CASSILGQNQPQHF. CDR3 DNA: TGTGCCAGTAGTATACTAGGACAAAACCAGCCCCAGCATTTT. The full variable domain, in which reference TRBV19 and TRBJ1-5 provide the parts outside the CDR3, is DGGITQSPKYLFRKEGQNVTLSCEQNLNHDAMYWYRQDPGQGLRLIYYSQIVNDFQKGDIAEGYSVSREKKESFPLTVTSAQKNPTAFYLCASSILGQNQPQHFGDGTRLSIL.

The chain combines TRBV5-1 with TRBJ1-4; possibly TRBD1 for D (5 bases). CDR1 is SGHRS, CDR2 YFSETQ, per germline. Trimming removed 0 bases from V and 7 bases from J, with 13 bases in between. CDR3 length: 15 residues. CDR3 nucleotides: TGCGCCAGCAGCTTGGCCGGGGAGGGGATTGAAAAACTGTTTTTT. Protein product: CASSLAGEGIEKLFF.